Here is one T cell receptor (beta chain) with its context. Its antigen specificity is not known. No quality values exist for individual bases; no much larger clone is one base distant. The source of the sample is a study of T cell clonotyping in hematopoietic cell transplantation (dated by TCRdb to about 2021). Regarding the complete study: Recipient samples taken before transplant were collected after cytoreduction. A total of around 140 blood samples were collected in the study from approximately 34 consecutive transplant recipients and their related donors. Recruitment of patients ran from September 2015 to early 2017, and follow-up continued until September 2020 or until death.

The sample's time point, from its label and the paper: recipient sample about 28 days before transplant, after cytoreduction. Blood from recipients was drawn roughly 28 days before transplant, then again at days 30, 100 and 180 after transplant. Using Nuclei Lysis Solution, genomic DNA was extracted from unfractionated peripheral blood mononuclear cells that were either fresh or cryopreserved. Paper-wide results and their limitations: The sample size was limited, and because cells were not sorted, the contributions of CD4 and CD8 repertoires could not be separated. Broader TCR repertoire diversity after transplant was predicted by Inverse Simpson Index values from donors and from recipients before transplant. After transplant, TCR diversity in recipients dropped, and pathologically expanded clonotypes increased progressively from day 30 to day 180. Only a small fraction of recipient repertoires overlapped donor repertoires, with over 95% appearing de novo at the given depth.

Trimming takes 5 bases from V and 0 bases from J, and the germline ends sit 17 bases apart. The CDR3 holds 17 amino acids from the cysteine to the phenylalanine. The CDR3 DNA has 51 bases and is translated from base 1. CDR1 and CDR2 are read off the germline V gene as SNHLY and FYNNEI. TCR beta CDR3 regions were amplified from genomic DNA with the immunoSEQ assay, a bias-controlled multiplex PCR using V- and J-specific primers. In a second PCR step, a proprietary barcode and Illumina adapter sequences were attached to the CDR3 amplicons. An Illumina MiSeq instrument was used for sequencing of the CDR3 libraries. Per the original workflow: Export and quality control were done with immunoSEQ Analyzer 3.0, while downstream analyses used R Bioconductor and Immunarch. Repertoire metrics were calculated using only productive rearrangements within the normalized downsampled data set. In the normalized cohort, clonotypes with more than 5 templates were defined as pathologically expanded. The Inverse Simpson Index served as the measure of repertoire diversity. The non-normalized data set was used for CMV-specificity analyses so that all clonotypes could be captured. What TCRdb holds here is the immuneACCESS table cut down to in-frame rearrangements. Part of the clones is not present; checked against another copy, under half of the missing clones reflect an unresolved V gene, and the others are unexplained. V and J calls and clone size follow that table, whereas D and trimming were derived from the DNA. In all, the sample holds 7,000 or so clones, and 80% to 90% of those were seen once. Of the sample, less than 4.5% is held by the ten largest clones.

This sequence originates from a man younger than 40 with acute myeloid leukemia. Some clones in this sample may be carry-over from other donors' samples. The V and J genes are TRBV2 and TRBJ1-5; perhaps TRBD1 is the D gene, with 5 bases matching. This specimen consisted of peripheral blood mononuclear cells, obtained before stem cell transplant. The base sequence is TGTGCCAGCAGTCACCCAGCCGGGGGGGGTAGCAATCAGCCCCAGCATTTT. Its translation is CASSHPAGGGSNQPQHF. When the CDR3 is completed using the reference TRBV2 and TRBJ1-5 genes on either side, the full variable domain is EPEVTQTPSHQVTQMGQEVILRCVPISNHLYFYWYRQILGQKVEFLVSFYNNEISEKSEIFDDQFSVERPDGSNFTLKIRSTKLEDSAMYFCASSHPAGGGSNQPQHFGDGTRLSIL.